This passage covers 12 T cell receptor beta chains from one sample sequenced in a study of T cell responses to AZD1222 COVID-19 vaccine. Clones were sequenced by immunoSEQ multiplex PCR, and TCRdb holds only the in-frame ones, with some missing. The data show some 150,000 clones, around nine tenths seen once. Source: peripheral blood, taken 28 days after the second AZD1222 dose. These receptors came from an adult who received the AZD1222 COVID-19 vaccine.

This chain joins TRBV10-3 and TRBJ1-2, with D possibly TRBD1 on 5 matching bases. The V and J ends lost 6 bases and 14 bases respectively, with 16 bases between them. CDR3 length equals 11 residues. Germline V gives CDR1 ENHRY, CDR2 SYGVKD. CDR3 amino acids: CAIRLGDVVTF. The CDR3 DNA reads TGTGCCATCAGATTGGGGGATGTGGTAACCTTC.

The chain employs TRBV7-8 and TRBJ1-6; D gene unclear. The CDR3 has 18 amino acids. Looked up from germline, CDR1 is SGHVS and CDR2 is FQNEAQ. V lost 4 bases and J 10 bases, leaving 26 bases between the germline ends. The CDR3 region is CASSYETSWVPTRSPLHF. For the CDR3, the DNA is TGTGCCAGCAGCTACGAGACGAGCTGGGTGCCCACGAGGTCACCCCTCCACTTT.

The rearrangement uses TRBV10-1 and TRBJ2-1, with D tentatively TRBD2 (6 bases). The length of the CDR3 is 12 residues. Trimming cost V 3 bases and J 9 bases, with 9 bases left between them. Germline CDR1 reads WNHNN; CDR2 reads SYGVQD (reference sequence). The CDR3 here is CASSDLASEQFF. The DNA of the CDR3 is TGCGCCAGCAGTGACCTAGCGAGTGAGCAGTTCTTC.

V and J are TRBV18 and TRBJ1-6; D uncertain. Between the trimmed V and J ends, which lost 4 bases and 6 bases, there was a span of 19 bases. In germline, CDR1 is KGHSH, CDR2 LQKENI. This CDR3 region has 17 residues. CDR3 nucleotides: TGTGCCAGCTCACGAACGGGCCGAGCTTTAGTTAATTCACCCCTCCACTTT. Protein sequence: CASSRTGRALVNSPLHF. The full variable domain, rest sourced from reference TRBV18 and TRBJ1-6, is NAGVMQNPRHLVRRRGQEARLRCSPMKGHSHVYWYRQLPEEGLKFMVYLQKENIIDESGMPKERFSAEFPKEGPSILRIQQVVRGDSAAYFCASSRTGRALVNSPLHFGNGTRLTVT.

The chain recombines TRBV5-1 with TRBJ2-2; D is unclear. The CDR3 has 12 amino acids. The germline V gene has CDR1 SGHRS and CDR2 YFSETQ. Trimming removed 3 bases from V and 10 bases from J, with 10 bases in between. For the CDR3, the DNA is TGCGCCAGCAGCTATCTGGGGATGGAGCTGTTTTTT. Amino acids: CASSYLGMELFF.

This clone has only a few counts. This chain joins TRBV4-1 and TRBJ2-7; 8 bases are a match to TRBD1. This CDR3 contains 16 residues. Trimming at V came to 1 base and at J to 2 bases, leaving 7 bases not matched to a gene. The germline V gene has CDR1 MGHRA and CDR2 YSYEKL. The CDR3 DNA sequence: TGCGCCAGCAGCCAAGCAGCGGACAGGGTCACCTACGAGCAGTACTTC. Amino acids: CASSQAADRVTYEQYF.

The rearrangement uses TRBV6-6 and TRBJ1-5; D gene unclear. The CDR3 runs 12 residues. Looked up from germline, CDR1 is MNHNY and CDR2 is SVGAGI (reference sequence). V was clipped by 5 bases and J by 7 bases, with 9 bases between them. The CDR3 loop is CASSTQRQPQHF. The CDR3 DNA is TGTGCCAGCAGTACCCAAAGGCAGCCCCAGCATTTT.

This clone showed up just a few times. The V gene is TRBV4-1, the J gene TRBJ1-2, with 9 bases fitting TRBD1. This CDR3 has 16 amino acids. Losses at the gene ends were 4 bases for V and 3 bases for J; bases not matched to a gene: 9. Per the germline V gene, CDR1 is MGHRA and CDR2 is YSYEKL. The CDR3 is CASSPAPTGGHYGYTF. As DNA, the CDR3 is TGCGCCAGCAGCCCAGCCCCGACAGGGGGACACTATGGCTACACCTTC.

Details on this clone: The junction does not match germline at one end; this may be a read error. J is TRBJ2-3 and V is TRBV3-1 (or the pseudogene TRBV3-2); 13 bases are a match to TRBD2. The CDR3 is made up of 16 amino acids. Germline values: CDR1 LGHDT, CDR2 YNNKEL (reference sequence). The DNA of the CDR3 is TGTGCCAGCAGCCCTTCCGGGACTAGCGGGGCAGAGACGCAGTATTTT. It specifies CASSPSGTSGAETQYF.

This sequence joins TRBV29-1 and TRBJ2-3; D is possibly TRBD2 (7 bases). CDR1 is SQVTM, CDR2 ANQGSEA, per germline. The ends were cut back, 5 bases at V and 9 bases at J, with 18 bases in the middle. The CDR3 has 13 residues. The CDR3 loop is CSVSGLGGGTQYF. In nucleotides, the CDR3 is TGCAGCGTTAGCGGGTTGGGAGGGGGGACGCAGTATTTT.

The chain is built from TRBV27 and TRBJ2-3, with 11 bases identical to TRBD2. V shed 6 bases, J shed 1 base, and the junction held 6 bases outside the gene matches. Germline CDR1 is MNHEY and CDR2 is SMNVEV (reference sequence). The length of the CDR3 is 16 residues. The CDR3 spells CASSPLAGARTDTQYF. CDR3 nucleotides: TGTGCCAGCAGCCCACTAGCGGGGGCTCGCACAGATACGCAGTATTTT.

This rearrangement joins TRBV3-1 (or the pseudogene TRBV3-2) to TRBJ1-2; D gene uncertain. CDR3 length: 13 amino acids. The germline CDR1 and CDR2 sequences are LGHDT and YNNKEL (reference sequence). V was trimmed by 0 bases and J by 9 bases, leaving 11 bases between them. CDR3 nucleotide sequence: TGTGCCAGCAGCCAAGATGGAAGCCCCAGCTACACCTTC. Residues: CASSQDGSPSYTF.